Shown below are 7 T cell receptor beta chains from a single sample sequenced in a study of T cells after posttransplantation cyclophosphamide (dated by TCRdb to about 2016). Preparation of the library involved the immunoSEQ multiplex PCR assay. Drawn from immuneACCESS, this table holds only the in-frame rearrangements with V and J called that TCRdb kept. Clones are partly lost; checked studies trace under half to an unresolved V gene and leave the rest unexplained. This sample lists fewer than 30,000 clones; about 82% were detected once. The top ten constitute approximately 6.8% of the sample. Sample: PBMCs. The receptors shown here come from a woman aged 60 to 75 with a blood cancer, CMV-positive, and with a related stem cell donor.

The chain employs TRBV27 and TRBJ2-7, with 10 bases fitting TRBD2. V was clipped by 6 bases and J by 3 bases; unmatched bases: 8. Germline CDR1 and CDR2: MNHEY and SMNVEV (reference sequence). The CDR3 has 15 residues. As DNA, the CDR3 is TGTGCCAGCAGCCCAACGCGGACTAGCGGCTACGAGCAGTACTTC. It is translated as CASSPTRTSGYEQYF.

The rearrangement uses TRBV15 and TRBJ1-1, with 8 nucleotides matching TRBD1. V shed 0 bases and J 5 bases; nucleotides not matched to a gene: 5. CDR3 size: 15 residues. Germline V CDR1 and CDR2: LNHNV, YYDKDF (reference sequence). DNA of the CDR3: TGTGCCACCAGCAGAGATTTTACAGGGGGGACTGAAGCTTTCTTT. This encodes CATSRDFTGGTEAFF.

V is TRBV6-1 and J is TRBJ1-1; maybe TRBD1 (6 bases). The germline V gene encodes CDR1 MNHNS and CDR2 SASEGT. The V end was cut by 6 bases, the J end by 4 bases, with 12 bases between. This CDR3 is 13 amino acids long. CDR3 in DNA: TGTGCCAGCAGCGCCGAAGGGGGCACTGAAGCTTTCTTT. Its protein product is CASSAEGGTEAFF.

This clone was counted only a few times. The V call is TRBV10-3, the J call TRBJ2-2, with D possibly being TRBD2 (6 bases). The V gene's germline CDR1 is ENHRY and CDR2 SYGVKD. The length of the CDR3 is 16 residues. V lost 0 bases and J lost 5, with 13 bases in between. This chain's CDR3 is CAISESGGAGTGELFF. The CDR3 bases are TGTGCCATCAGTGAGTCTGGCGGGGCCGGGACCGGGGAGCTGTTTTTT.

CDR3 coding DNA: TGCGCCAGCAGCCGAGGGGGACTAGCGGGAGGTGGGGCCTCTTACGAGCAGTACTTC. Protein sequence: CASSRGGLAGGGASYEQYF. The chain couples TRBV4-1 to TRBJ2-5; 15 bases line up with TRBD2. The J call may be faulty, since TRBJ2-7 better matches the DNA end. The CDR3 runs to 19 residues. CDR1 and CDR2 (germline): MGHRA, YSYEKL.

This clone has a handful of counts. V usage is TRBV5-6 and J usage is TRBJ2-1; D is possibly TRBD2 (6 bases). V gave up 2 bases and J gave up 7 bases, with 19 bases separating them. Germline V gives CDR1 SGHDT, CDR2 YYEEEE. The CDR3 sequence is 16 residues long. This chain's CDR3 is CASSFVESRAGNEQFF. CDR3 DNA sequence: TGTGCCAGCAGCTTCGTTGAATCCCGGGCGGGGAATGAGCAGTTCTTC.

V and J are TRBV30 and TRBJ2-3; 11 bases fit TRBD1. The CDR3 contains 17 residues. V lost 4 bases and J lost 3; bases outside the gene matches: 12. Germline values: CDR1 GTSNPN, CDR2 SVGIG (reference sequence). CDR3 nucleotide sequence: TGTGCCTGGAAAGACATCGGGACAGGGGGGAGGACAGATACGCAGTATTTT. Translating gives CAWKDIGTGGRTDTQYF.